The rows below give T cell receptor beta chains drawn from one sample of a study of T cell changes during pregnancy in multiple sclerosis. The repertoire was sequenced with immunoSEQ multiplex PCR; TCRdb's copy has only in-frame clones and lacks some. The table lists tens of thousands of clones, 85% to 95% of them singletons, with roughly 2.8% in the top ten. This specimen was peripheral blood, taken in the third trimester of pregnancy. The receptors shown here come from a female donor in good health, enrolled as a control in a pregnancy study. The CDR3 runs from the conserved cysteine through the conserved F or W. D genes are given only for firm matches. Not all rows give a size; the values are once, few, many and, for expanded clones, a class.

d_gene,abundance,v_gene,j_gene,CDR3aa,CDR3nt
.,.,TRBV11-2,TRBJ2-1,CASSYLPGGGRNEQFF,TGTGCCAGCAGCTACCTTCCTGGGGGGGGCAGGAATGAGCAGTTCTTC
TRBD1,.,TRBV19,TRBJ1-2,CASSTSAGGIYGYTF,TGTGCCAGTAGTACCTCAGCAGGGGGGATCTATGGCTACACCTTC
TRBD1,.,TRBV28,TRBJ2-3,CASSSGQVGTDTQYF,TGTGCCAGCAGTTCCGGACAGGTCGGCACAGATACGCAGTATTTT
.,.,TRBV28,TRBJ1-2,CASSSLDSYGYTF,TGTGCCAGCAGTTCCCTTGACAGCTATGGCTACACCTTC
.,.,TRBV9,TRBJ1-5,CASSVGERGTNQPQHF,TGTGCCAGCAGCGTAGGTGAAAGGGGGACCAATCAGCCCCAGCATTTT
.,.,TRBV20-1,TRBJ1-1,CSATSYTEAFF,TGCAGTGCTACCTCATACACGGAAGCTTTCTTT
.,.,TRBV5-8,TRBJ2-7,CASTPRGSYEQYF,TGTGCCAGCACCCCAAGGGGGTCCTACGAGCAGTACTTC
TRBD1,once,TRBV9,TRBJ1-5,CASSPRTGGNQPQHF,TGTGCCAGCAGCCCCCGGACAGGGGGCAATCAGCCCCAGCATTTT
.,.,TRBV11-2,TRBJ2-3,CASRIAAGTQYF,TGTGCCAGCAGGATAGCGGCCGGTACGCAGTATTTT
.,.,TRBV4-3,TRBJ2-1,CASSRLLASSYNEQFF,TGCGCCAGCAGCCGCCTGTTAGCGAGCTCCTACAATGAGCAGTTCTTC
TRBD1,once,TRBV9,TRBJ1-1,CASSSQYKGTGGNLNTEAFF,TGTGCCAGCAGCTCCCAATATAAGGGGACAGGGGGCAATTTGAACACTGAAGCTTTCTTT
TRBD2,.,TRBV4-1,TRBJ2-5,CASSHLAGQKETQYF,TGCGCCAGCAGCCATCTAGCGGGCCAAAAAGAGACCCAGTACTTC
.,.,TRBV5-4,TRBJ2-1,CAIYRDDYNEQFF,TGTGCCATCTACAGAGACGACTACAATGAGCAGTTCTTC
.,.,TRBV6-5,TRBJ2-3,CASSYSQAGPTDTQYF,TGTGCCAGCAGTTACTCACAGGCCGGCCCCACAGATACGCAGTATTTT
TRBD1,.,TRBV4-2,TRBJ1-2,CASSHATSQGLSGYTF,TGTGCCAGCAGCCACGCTACTTCACAGGGGCTCAGCGGCTACACCTTC
TRBD2,.,TRBV9,TRBJ2-1,CASSAVAGVNEQFF,TGTGCCAGCAGCGCCGTAGCGGGAGTAAATGAGCAGTTCTTC
TRBD1,.,TRBV28,TRBJ2-6,CASSRDRVWSGANVLTF,TGTGCCAGCAGCCGGGACAGGGTTTGGTCTGGGGCCAACGTCCTGACTTTC
TRBD1,few,TRBV19,TRBJ1-5,CASSMRGQGGQPQHF,TGTGCCAGTAGTATGAGGGGACAGGGTGGTCAGCCCCAGCATTTT
TRBD1,.,TRBV28,TRBJ2-7,CASSFTGAYEQYF,TGTGCCAGCAGTTTTACAGGGGCCTACGAGCAGTACTTC
.,.,TRBV5-8,TRBJ1-1,CASSQVWGDTEAFF,TGTGCCAGCAGCCAGGTGTGGGGGGACACTGAAGCTTTCTTT
TRBD2,.,TRBV29-1,TRBJ2-1,CSVGPSGGRGEQFF,TGCAGCGTTGGGCCTAGCGGGGGGAGAGGTGAGCAGTTCTTC
TRBD1,.,TRBV27,TRBJ2-5,CASSSGQGEGETQYF,TGTGCCAGCAGTTCCGGACAGGGCGAGGGGGAGACCCAGTACTTC
TRBD1,once,TRBV28,TRBJ1-6,CATSDRDNSPLHF,TGTGCCACCTCGGACAGGGATAATTCACCCCTCCACTTT
.,.,TRBV11-3,TRBJ1-1,CASSMGAEAFF,TGTGCCAGCAGCATGGGAGCTGAAGCTTTCTTT
.,.,TRBV7-2,TRBJ2-7,CASSLTHGSSYEQYF,TGTGCCAGCAGCTTAACTCACGGTAGCTCCTACGAGCAGTACTTC
.,.,TRBV5-1,TRBJ1-5,CASSVDGISNQPQHF,TGCGCCAGCAGCGTGGACGGGATTAGCAATCAGCCCCAGCATTTT
.,.,TRBV19,TRBJ1-1,CASILVWGGTEAFF,TGTGCCAGTATCCTCGTTTGGGGAGGCACTGAAGCTTTCTTT
TRBD1,.,TRBV28,TRBJ1-2,CASGLQGANYGYTF,TGTGCCAGCGGCTTGCAGGGGGCTAACTATGGCTACACCTTC
.,.,TRBV6-5,TRBJ1-2,CASSYRTNYGYTF,TGTGCCAGCAGTTACCGGACAAACTATGGCTACACCTTC
.,.,TRBV7-8,TRBJ1-1,CASSFTGGTEAFF,TGTGCCAGCAGCTTTACGGGGGGCACTGAAGCTTTCTTT
TRBD1,.,TRBV5-5,TRBJ1-5,CASSLAPGGVGNQPQHF,TGTGCCAGCAGCTTGGCCCCAGGGGGAGTTGGCAATCAGCCCCAGCATTTT
TRBD1,.,TRBV6-5,TRBJ1-6,CASSGDRGTILVF,TGTGCCAGTTCCGGGGACAGGGGAACGATTTTGGTTTTT
TRBD2,.,TRBV7-3,TRBJ2-3,CASSPAGGPDTQYF,TGTGCCAGCAGCCCGGCGGGAGGGCCGGATACGCAGTATTTT
TRBD1,.,TRBV5-6,TRBJ1-5,CASSWGQGGQPQHF,TGTGCCAGCAGCTGGGGACAGGGGGGTCAGCCCCAGCATTTT
.,.,TRBV7-8,TRBJ2-5,CASRGRRGPFQETQYF,TGTGCCAGCAGGGGTAGGCGGGGGCCCTTCCAAGAGACCCAGTACTTC
TRBD1,once,TRBV18,TRBJ2-6,CASSGQGARTGANVLTF,TGTGCCAGCTCAGGACAGGGGGCGCGCACTGGGGCCAACGTCCTGACTTTC
TRBD2,.,TRBV19,TRBJ2-2,CASNRGGGTGELFF,TGTGCCAGTAATCGGGGGGGCGGCACCGGGGAGCTGTTTTTT
TRBD2,.,TRBV11-3,TRBJ2-1,CASSRTSGTYNEQFF,TGTGCCAGCAGTCGGACTAGCGGAACCTACAATGAGCAGTTCTTC
TRBD1,.,TRBV18,TRBJ2-7,CASSPLGDRVEQYF,TGTGCCAGCTCACCCCTGGGGGACAGGGTCGAGCAGTACTTC
.,.,TRBV4-3,TRBJ1-2,CASSQDRGGDGYTF,TGCGCCAGCAGCCAAGATCGAGGCGGGGACGGCTACACCTTC
TRBD2,.,TRBV11-2,TRBJ2-5,CASSTRGGGLETQYF,TGTGCCAGCAGCACACGGGGGGGTGGCTTAGAGACCCAGTACTTC
.,once,TRBV25-1,TRBJ1-1,CASSEYEGGNTEAFF,TGTGCCAGCAGTGAATATGAGGGAGGGAACACTGAAGCTTTCTTT
TRBD2,.,TRBV5-4,TRBJ2-5,CASSYRAGGVETQYF,TGTGCCAGCAGCTACAGAGCGGGGGGGGTAGAGACCCAGTACTTC
TRBD2,.,TRBV5-1,TRBJ2-1,CASSLGSGGASEQFF,TGCGCCAGCAGCTTGGGCAGCGGGGGGGCAAGTGAGCAGTTCTTC
.,once,TRBV30,TRBJ1-5,CAWSRAGDQPQHF,TGTGCCTGGAGCAGGGCAGGGGATCAGCCCCAGCATTTT
.,.,TRBV30,TRBJ1-1,CAWSAYSTQGNTEAFF,TGTGCCTGGAGTGCCTATAGCACACAGGGGAACACTGAAGCTTTCTTT
.,.,TRBV6-5,TRBJ1-3,CASSRVSGNTIYF,TGTGCCAGCAGCCGAGTTTCTGGAAACACCATATATTTT